This T cell receptor beta chain was identified during a study of blood T cell repertoires in COVID-19. About the research overall: Whether acute or convalescent, the COVID-19 samples came from the United States, Italy and Spain.

As processed by the authors: For nucleated cells, counts were estimated from reference gene primer amplification. Only in-frame clones appear in the TCRdb table, and some are missing; sequencing was by immunoSEQ multiplex PCR. D and trimming come from the DNA, and the V and J calls and clone size come from that table. The table includes 300,000 to 400,000 clones, roughly 88% detected once. Residents of around 24 US areas, aged 18 to 89 years, made up the participants. Clinical history reported by participants formed the basis on which cohorts were assigned. CDR1 LGHDT and CDR2 YNNKEL come from the germline V gene (reference sequence). V shed 0 bases and J shed 6 bases, with 11 bases lying between them. The CDR3 length is 15 residues.

This receptor was taken from a man aged 25 to 45 who had recovered from COVID-19. The J gene is TRBJ2-2, the V gene TRBV3-1 (or the pseudogene TRBV3-2); TRBD2 might be the D (5 bases). The sequencing sample was made of PBMCs or T cells enriched from blood (not recorded which). The CDR3 is CASSQDLASSGELFF. The CDR3 region has the DNA TGTGCCAGCAGCCAAGATTTAGCGTCCTCCGGGGAGCTGTTTTTT.